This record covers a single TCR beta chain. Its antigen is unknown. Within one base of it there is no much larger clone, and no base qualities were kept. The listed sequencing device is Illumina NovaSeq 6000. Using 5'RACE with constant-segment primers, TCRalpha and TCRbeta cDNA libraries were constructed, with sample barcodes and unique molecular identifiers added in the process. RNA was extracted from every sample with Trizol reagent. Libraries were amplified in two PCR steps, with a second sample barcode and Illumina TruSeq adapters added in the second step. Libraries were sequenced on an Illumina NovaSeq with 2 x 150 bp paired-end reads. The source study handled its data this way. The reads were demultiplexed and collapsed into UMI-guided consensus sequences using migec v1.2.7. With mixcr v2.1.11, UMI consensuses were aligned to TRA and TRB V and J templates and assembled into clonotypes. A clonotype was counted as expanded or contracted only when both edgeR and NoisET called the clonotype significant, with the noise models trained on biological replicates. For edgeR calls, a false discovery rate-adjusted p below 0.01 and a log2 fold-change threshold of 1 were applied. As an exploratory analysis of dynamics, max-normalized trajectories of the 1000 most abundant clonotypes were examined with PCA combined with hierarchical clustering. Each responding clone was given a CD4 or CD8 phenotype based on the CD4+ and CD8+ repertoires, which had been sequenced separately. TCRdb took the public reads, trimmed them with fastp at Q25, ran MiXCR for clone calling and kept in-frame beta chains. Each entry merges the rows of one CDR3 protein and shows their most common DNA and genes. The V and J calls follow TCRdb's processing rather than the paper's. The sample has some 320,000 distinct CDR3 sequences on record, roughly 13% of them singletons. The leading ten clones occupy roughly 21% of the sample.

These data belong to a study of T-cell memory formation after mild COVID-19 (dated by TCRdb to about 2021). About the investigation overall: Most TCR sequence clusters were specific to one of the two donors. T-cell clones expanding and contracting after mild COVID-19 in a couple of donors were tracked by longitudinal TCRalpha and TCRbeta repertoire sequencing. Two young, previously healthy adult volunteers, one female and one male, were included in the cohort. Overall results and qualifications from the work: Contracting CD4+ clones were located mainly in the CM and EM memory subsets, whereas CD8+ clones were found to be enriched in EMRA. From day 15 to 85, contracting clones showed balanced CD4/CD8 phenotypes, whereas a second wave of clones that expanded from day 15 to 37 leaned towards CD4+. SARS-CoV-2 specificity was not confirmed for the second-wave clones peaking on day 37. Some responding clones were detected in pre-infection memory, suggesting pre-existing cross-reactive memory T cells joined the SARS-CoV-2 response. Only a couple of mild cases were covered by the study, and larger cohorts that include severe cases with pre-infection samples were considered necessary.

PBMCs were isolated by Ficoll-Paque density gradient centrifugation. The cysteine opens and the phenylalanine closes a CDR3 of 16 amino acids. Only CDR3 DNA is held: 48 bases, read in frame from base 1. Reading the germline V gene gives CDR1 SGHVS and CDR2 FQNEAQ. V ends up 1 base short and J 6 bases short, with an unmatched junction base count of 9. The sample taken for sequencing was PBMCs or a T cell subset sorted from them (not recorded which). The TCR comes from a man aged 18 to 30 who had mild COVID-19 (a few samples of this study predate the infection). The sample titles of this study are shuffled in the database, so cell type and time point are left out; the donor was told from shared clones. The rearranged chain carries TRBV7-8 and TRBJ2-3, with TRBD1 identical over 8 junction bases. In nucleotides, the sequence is TGTGCCAGCAGCTTAGGCGCCCAGGGGGCAGTGGATACGCAGTATTTT. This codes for CASSLGAQGAVDTQYF.